This T cell receptor (beta chain) is from a study of regulatory T cells in long-lasting Graves disease. This clonotype turned up a few times. Stated time point: newly diagnosed GD, antithyroid drugs for less than 3 months. PBMCs provided the RNA from which the TCR library was made. J lost 4 bases, V lost 6 bases, and 6 bases had no gene match. This CDR3 has 14 residues. From germline, CDR1 is DFQATT and CDR2 SNEGSKA (reference sequence). With iRepertoire HTBI primers and Arm-PCR of CDR3 regions, TCR beta libraries were built. One entry per CDR3 protein results from TCRdb running MiXCR on the multiplex PCR reads. The sample contains around 450,000 distinct CDR3 sequences, more than 13% of which appear only once. This same sample was also part of a study on T cells in Graves' hyperthyroidism and ophthalmopathy. That paper states: No ophthalmopathy progression within 18 months constituted stable Graves' hyperthyroidism.

The material sequenced was peripheral blood mononuclear cells (PBMCs), taken at new diagnosis, from a patient treated with antithyroid drugs. The chain joins TRBV20-1 to TRBJ1-3, with 10 positions matching TRBD1. The sequence came from a woman aged 25 to 39 with Graves disease. The CDR3: CSAGDRGLGNTIYF. CDR3 nucleotide sequence: TGCAGTGCCGGCGACAGGGGGCTCGGAAACACCATATATTTT.